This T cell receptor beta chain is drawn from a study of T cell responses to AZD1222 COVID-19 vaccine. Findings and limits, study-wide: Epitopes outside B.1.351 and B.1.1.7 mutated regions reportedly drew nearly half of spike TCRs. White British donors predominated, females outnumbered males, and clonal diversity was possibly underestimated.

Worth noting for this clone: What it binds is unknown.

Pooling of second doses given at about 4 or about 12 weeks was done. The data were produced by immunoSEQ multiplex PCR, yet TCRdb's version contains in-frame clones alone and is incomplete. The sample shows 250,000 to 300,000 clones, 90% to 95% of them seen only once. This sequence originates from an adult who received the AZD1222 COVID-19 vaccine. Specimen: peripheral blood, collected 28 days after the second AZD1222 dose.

The CDR3 is CASSLGGSLATTPYEQYF. CDR3 coding DNA: TGTGCCAGCAGCTTAGGGGGGTCTCTAGCCACTACACCCTACGAGCAGTACTTC. The V and J genes are TRBV7-2 and TRBJ2-7; the D gene could be TRBD1 or TRBD2 (5 bases each). Germline V lookup: CDR1 SGHTA, CDR2 FQGNSA. CDR3 length equals 18 residues. Trimming took off 1 base at V and 2 bases at J, with 21 bases between the two ends. The full variable domain, in which reference TRBV7-2 and TRBJ2-7 provide the parts outside the CDR3, is GAGVSQSPSNKVTEKGKDVELRCDPISGHTALYWYRQSLGQGLEFLIYFQGNSAPDKSGLPSDRFSAERTGGSVSTLTIQRTQQEDSAVYLCASSLGGSLATTPYEQYFGPGTRLTVT.